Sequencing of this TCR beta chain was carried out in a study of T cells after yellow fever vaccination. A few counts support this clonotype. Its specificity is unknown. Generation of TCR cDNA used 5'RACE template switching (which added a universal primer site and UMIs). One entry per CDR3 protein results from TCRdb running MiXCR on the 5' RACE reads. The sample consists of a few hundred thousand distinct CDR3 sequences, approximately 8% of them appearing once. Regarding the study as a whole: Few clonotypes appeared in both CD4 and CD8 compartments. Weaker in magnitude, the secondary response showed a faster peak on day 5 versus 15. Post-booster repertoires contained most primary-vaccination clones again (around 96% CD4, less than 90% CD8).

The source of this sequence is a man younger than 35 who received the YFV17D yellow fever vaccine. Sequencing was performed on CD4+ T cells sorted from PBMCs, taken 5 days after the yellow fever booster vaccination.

The CDR3 sequence: CASSTGLAKSQYF. As DNA, the CDR3 is TGTGCCAGCAGCACCGGACTAGCCAAGTCCCAGTATTTT. This chain links TRBV7-9 with TRBJ2-3, with 8 bases aligning to TRBD2. V shed 5 bases and J 12 bases; nucleotides not matched to a gene: 10. Germline V gives CDR1 SEHNR, CDR2 FQNEAQ (reference sequence). This CDR3 region has 13 residues.